This T cell receptor (beta chain) was profiled in a study of blood T cell repertoires in COVID-19. Whole-study context: From T cells, B-cell-depleted T cells, or PBMCs came the material, which was cDNA or gDNA.

Some clones are missing from TCRdb's copy, which holds only in-frame ones; the method was immunoSEQ multiplex PCR. In the table there are about 280,000 clones, around 91% of which are singletons. The sequenced sample was PBMCs or T cells enriched from blood (not recorded which). The clonotype originates from a woman between 18 and 30 years old with acute COVID-19.

Written as DNA, the CDR3 is TGTGCCACCAGTGACCGGACAGAAGGGGGCTACGAGCAGTACTTC. Protein: CATSDRTEGGYEQYF. The chain carries TRBV24-1 and TRBJ2-7; weak D call: TRBD1 (6 bases). From germline, CDR1 is KGHDR and CDR2 SFDVKD. This CDR3 spans 15 amino acids. V was trimmed by 4 bases and J by 3 bases, leaving 15 bases between them.